Listed below are T cell receptor beta chains from one sample, sequenced in a study of neurological immune-mediated disorders. TCRdb passed the 5' RACE reads through MiXCR, listing each CDR3 protein once. The data show 50,000 or so distinct CDR3 sequences, with around 25% seen just once and around 25% held by the top ten. Material: PBMCs. Receptors were obtained from a woman in her 70s in good health. Each CDR3 is given with its conserved first and last residue. The D gene is left open where the match is weak. Expanded clones get a size class; other rows say once, few or many, or leave the size out.

TRBJ2-2 TRBV4-2 many . CASSRPRGESNTGELFF TGTGCCAGCAGCCGACCCCGGGGAGAGTCGAACACCGGGGAGCTGTTTTTT
TRBJ2-3 TRBV5-1 many . CASSLVGLHTDTQYF TGCGCCAGCAGCTTGGTGGGGCTACACACAGATACGCAGTATTTT
TRBJ2-7 TRBV19 . TRBD1 CASRRTGGSYEQYF TGTGCCAGTAGAAGAACAGGGGGGAGCTACGAGCAGTACTTC
TRBJ2-7 TRBV5-1 many TRBD2 CASSAGVIYEQYF TGCGCCAGCTCAGCGGGAGTCATCTACGAGCAGTACTTC
TRBJ2-2 TRBV3-1 many . CASSQTGPGELFF TGTGCCAGCAGCCAGACAGGACCCGGGGAGCTGTTTTTT
TRBJ1-2 TRBV5-4 . TRBD1 CASSSATGVGPNYGYTF TGTGCCAGCAGCTCCGCGACAGGGGTAGGACCTAACTATGGCTACACCTTC
TRBJ1-1 TRBV4-2 many . CASSQDEWGRGTEAFF TGTGCCAGCAGCCAAGATGAATGGGGGCGCGGGACTGAAGCTTTCTTT
TRBJ2-7 TRBV5-5 many TRBD2 CASSSYGTSGAQGVQYF TGTGCCAGCAGCTCGTACGGGACTAGCGGGGCTCAAGGGGTGCAGTACTTC
TRBJ2-3 TRBV20-1 many TRBD2 CSALREGLDTQYF TGCAGTGCTTTACGGGAGGGCCTCGATACGCAGTATTTT
TRBJ2-3 TRBV7-7 many TRBD2 CASSLRGDATDTQYF TGTGCCAGCAGCTTACGGGGGGATGCCACAGATACGCAGTATTTT
TRBJ1-5 TRBV20-1 once . CSARARNNQPQHF TGCAGTGCTAGAGCCAGGAACAATCAGCCCCAGCATTTT
TRBJ2-3 TRBV7-2 many TRBD2 CASRSGTSEYTDTQYF TGTGCCAGCAGGTCCGGGACTAGCGAATACACAGATACGCAGTATTTT
TRBJ2-5 TRBV7-2 . . CASSLGHQETQYF TGTGCCAGCAGCTTAGGACACCAAGAGACCCAGTACTTC
TRBJ1-1 TRBV29-1 . . CSVVGRIFDTEAFF TGCAGCGTTGTTGGGAGAATCTTTGACACTGAAGCTTTCTTT
TRBJ1-1 TRBV7-8 many . CASSSTGNTEAFF TGTGCCAGCAGCTCTACAGGGAACACTGAAGCTTTCTTT
TRBJ1-1 TRBV29-1 . TRBD1 CSVGGDRGRGSTEAFF TGCAGCGTTGGGGGGGACAGGGGGCGAGGGAGCACTGAAGCTTTCTTT
TRBJ2-3 TRBV5-1 many . CASSLASGGDTQYF TGCGCCAGCAGCTTGGCCTCTGGGGGGGATACGCAGTATTTT
TRBJ1-2 TRBV5-1 many . CASSEPAGGYTF TGCGCCAGCAGCGAACCTGCTGGGGGCTACACCTTC
TRBJ2-2 TRBV6-6 few . CASSYSRDTGELFF TGTGCCAGCAGTTACTCGCGGGACACCGGGGAGCTGTTTTTT
TRBJ2-2 TRBV4-1 many . CASSQETRVGELFF TGCGCCAGCAGCCAAGAGACTAGAGTCGGGGAGCTGTTTTTT
TRBJ2-2 TRBV25-1 many TRBD1 CASSEYQGAGRNTGELFF TGTGCCAGCAGTGAATACCAGGGGGCAGGGCGAAACACCGGGGAGCTGTTTTTT
TRBJ2-3 TRBV5-1 . . CASSWGTRSSTDTQYF TGCGCCAGCAGCTGGGGGACGCGATCTAGCACAGATACGCAGTATTTT